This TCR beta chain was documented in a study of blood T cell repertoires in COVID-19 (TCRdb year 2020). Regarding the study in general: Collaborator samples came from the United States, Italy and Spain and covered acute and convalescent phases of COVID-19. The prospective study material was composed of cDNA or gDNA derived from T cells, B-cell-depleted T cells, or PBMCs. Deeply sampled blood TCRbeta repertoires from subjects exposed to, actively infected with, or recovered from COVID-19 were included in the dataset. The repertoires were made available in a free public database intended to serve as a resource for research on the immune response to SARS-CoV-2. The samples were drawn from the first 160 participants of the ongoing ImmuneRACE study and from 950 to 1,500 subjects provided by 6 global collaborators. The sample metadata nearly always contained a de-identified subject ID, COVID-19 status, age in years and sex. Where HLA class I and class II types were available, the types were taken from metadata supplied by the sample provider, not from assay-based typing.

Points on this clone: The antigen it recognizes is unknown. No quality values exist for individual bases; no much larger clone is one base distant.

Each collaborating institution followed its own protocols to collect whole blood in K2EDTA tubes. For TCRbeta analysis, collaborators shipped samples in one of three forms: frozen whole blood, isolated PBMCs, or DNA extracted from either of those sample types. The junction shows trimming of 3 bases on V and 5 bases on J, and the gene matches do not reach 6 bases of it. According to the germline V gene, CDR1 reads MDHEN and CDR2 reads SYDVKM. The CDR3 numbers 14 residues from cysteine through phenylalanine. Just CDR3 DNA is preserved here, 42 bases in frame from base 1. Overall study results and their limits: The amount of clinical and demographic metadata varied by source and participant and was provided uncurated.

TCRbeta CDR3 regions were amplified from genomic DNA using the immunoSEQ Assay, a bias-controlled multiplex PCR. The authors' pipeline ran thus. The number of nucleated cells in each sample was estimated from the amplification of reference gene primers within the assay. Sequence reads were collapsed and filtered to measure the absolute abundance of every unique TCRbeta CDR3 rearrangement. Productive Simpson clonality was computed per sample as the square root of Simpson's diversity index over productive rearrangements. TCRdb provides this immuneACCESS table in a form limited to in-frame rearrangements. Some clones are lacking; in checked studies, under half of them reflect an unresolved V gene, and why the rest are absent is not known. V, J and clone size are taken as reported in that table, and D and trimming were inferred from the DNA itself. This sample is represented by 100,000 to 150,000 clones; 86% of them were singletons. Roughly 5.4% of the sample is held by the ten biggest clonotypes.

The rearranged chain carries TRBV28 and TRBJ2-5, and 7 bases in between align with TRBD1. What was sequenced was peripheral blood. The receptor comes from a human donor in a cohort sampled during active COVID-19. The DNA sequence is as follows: TGTGCCAGCAGTTTTACAGGGGTTGATGAGACCCAGTACTTC. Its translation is CASSFTGVDETQYF.